What follows is one T cell receptor (beta chain) and its context. Its specificity is unknown. Sequenced by immunoSEQ multiplex PCR; TCRdb stores in-frame clones only, minus some. This sample has 26,000 or so clones, with 75% to 80% found just once. CD4+ T cells specific for antigen were expanded with viral peptide pools by the ViraFEST assay before sequencing. At the end of about 10 days of culture, CD4+ T cells were isolated. SARS-CoV-2 infected the person between March and December 2020, as confirmed by PCR. At days 3 and 7, half of the medium was exchanged for IL-2 medium. This record comes from a study of vaccination effects on CD4 cells after COVID-19. As for the study in general: Participants each got two BNT162b2 or mRNA-1273 vaccine doses.

Germline V lookup: CDR1 SGHAT, CDR2 FQNNGV. V lost 5 bases, J lost 5 bases, and 8 bases stayed unmatched. The CDR3 is 16 residues long. Broader study findings: Clones of infection and vaccine origin contracted markedly late after vaccination. Convalescent patients in the study were few, and early post-infection timepoints were absent.

This clonotype was sampled from a human donor who had a prior SARS-CoV-2 infection. The chain couples TRBV11-2 to TRBJ1-6; 8 nucleotides line up with TRBD1. Sample: CD4+ T cells from PBMCs cultured with HCoV-NL63 spike peptides, taken before COVID-19 vaccination. CDR3 region: CASSPRTGTHNSPLHF. The CDR3 coding sequence is TGTGCCAGCAGCCCACGGACAGGGACGCATAATTCACCCCTCCACTTT.